The sequence of this T cell receptor beta chain was determined in a study of blood T cell repertoires in COVID-19. Germline CDR1 MNHEY, CDR2 SVGAGI. The CDR3 consists of 14 residues. Trimming took 8 bases from V and 1 from J, leaving 13 bases between them. In the study's own analysis: Amplification of reference gene primers was used by the study to estimate nucleated cell counts. Clones were read by immunoSEQ multiplex PCR, and TCRdb kept only the in-frame ones, dropping some. That table gives V, J and clone size, and the DNA gave D and trimming. The data contain over 100,000 clones, approximately 83% of them singletons.

Specimen: peripheral blood. The V gene is TRBV6-5, the J gene TRBJ2-3; possible D gene TRBD1, 6 bases. The TCR comes from a woman between 65 and 79 years old with acute or convalescent COVID-19. The CDR3 DNA follows: TGTGCCAGCGGCATCAGGGGCGGCACAGATACGCAGTATTTT. Amino acids: CASGIRGGTDTQYF.